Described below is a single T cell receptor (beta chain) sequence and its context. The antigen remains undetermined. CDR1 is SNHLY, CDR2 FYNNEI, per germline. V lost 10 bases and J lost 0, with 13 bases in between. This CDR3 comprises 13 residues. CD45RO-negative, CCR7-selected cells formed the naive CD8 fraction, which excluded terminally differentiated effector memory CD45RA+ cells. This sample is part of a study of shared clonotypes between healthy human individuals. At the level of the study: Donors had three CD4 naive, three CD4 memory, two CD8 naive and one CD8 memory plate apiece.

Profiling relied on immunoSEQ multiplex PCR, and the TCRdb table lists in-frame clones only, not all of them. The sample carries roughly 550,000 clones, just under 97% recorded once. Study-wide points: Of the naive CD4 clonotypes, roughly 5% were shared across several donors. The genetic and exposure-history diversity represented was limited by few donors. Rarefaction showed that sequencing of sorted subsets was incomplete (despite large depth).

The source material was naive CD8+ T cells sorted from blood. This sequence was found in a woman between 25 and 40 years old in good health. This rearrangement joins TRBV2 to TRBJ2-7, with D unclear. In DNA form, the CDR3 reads TGTGCCATCCTTGCAGAGAGCTCCTACGAGCAGTACTTC. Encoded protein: CAILAESSYEQYF.